One and the same sample provided the 23 T cell receptor beta chains below, sequenced in a study of shared clonotypes between healthy human individuals (dated by TCRdb to the early 2020s). The library was built by means of the immunoSEQ multiplex PCR assay. TCRdb retrieved this table from immuneACCESS and kept in-frame rearrangements only. Not all clones are present; in checked studies, unresolved V genes account for under half, and no reason is known for the remainder. The sample records hundreds of thousands of clones, roughly 72% of which are singletons. The ten largest make up 1.5% to 2% of the sample. The sample comprised memory CD4+ T cells sorted from blood. This sample's cell subset or site label indicates: CD45RA-negative fraction. The receptors come from a woman aged 25 to 39 in good health.

The chain recombines TRBV5-1 with TRBJ2-5; TRBD1 agrees at 8 bases. There are 13 residues in the CDR3. Trimming removed 4 bases from V and 6 bases from J; junction bases left unmatched: 5. Per the germline V gene, CDR1 is SGHRS and CDR2 is YFSETQ. This CDR3 reads CASSANRGKTQYF. In DNA, the CDR3 is TGCGCCAGCAGCGCAAACAGGGGGAAGACCCAGTACTTC.

This chain connects TRBV11-2 to TRBJ2-5; no clear D gene. Trimming left V 1 base short and J 11 bases short, with 23 bases between. The CDR3 is made up of 16 amino acids. Germline V lookup: CDR1 SGHAT, CDR2 FQNNGV. CDR3 sequence reads: CASSLVPSGMSTEQYF. The CDR3 nucleotides are TGTGCCAGCAGCTTAGTACCATCCGGTATGTCTACTGAGCAGTACTTC.

Regarding this clone: Other DNA variants within this sample encode the same CDR3. The V gene is TRBV7-3, the J gene TRBJ2-5; D possibly corresponds to TRBD1 (6 bases). Trimming took off 4 bases at V and 5 bases at J, with 11 bases between the two ends. Looked up from germline, CDR1 is SGHTA and CDR2 is FQGTGA. CDR3 length: 13 amino acids. The CDR3 nucleotides read TGTGCCAGCAGCTCACAGGGTGGCGAGACCCAGTACTTC. This encodes CASSSQGGETQYF.

This clone was counted a single time. The chain joins TRBV2 to TRBJ1-4; tentative D call: TRBD1 (5 bases). V was clipped by 3 bases and J by 8 bases, with 16 bases between them. Germline CDR1 and CDR2: SNHLY and FYNNEI. The CDR3 runs to 15 residues. Here the CDR3 reads CASSDRTTPSEKLFF. The DNA of the CDR3 is TGTGCCAGCAGTGACAGGACAACGCCGAGCGAAAAACTGTTTTTT.

The V call is TRBV27, the J call TRBJ2-6; perhaps TRBD1 as D (5 bases). V was trimmed by 7 bases and J by 4 bases, leaving 17 bases between them. The length of the CDR3 is 16 residues. Per the germline V gene, CDR1 is MNHEY and CDR2 is SMNVEV (reference sequence). CDR3 amino acids: CASNPSPGIGANVLTF. DNA of the CDR3: TGTGCCAGCAATCCCTCCCCAGGGATCGGGGCCAACGTCCTGACTTTC.

This clone was found a few times. The rearrangement links TRBV4-1 to TRBJ2-5, with unresolved D. The DNA end lines up better with TRBJ2-7; the J call may be wrong. The V gene's germline CDR1 is MGHRA and CDR2 YSYEKL. The CDR3 extends over 15 amino acids. The CDR3 loop reads CASSQRPDGAYEQYF. The DNA of the CDR3 is TGCGCCAGCAGCCAGCGACCGGACGGTGCCTACGAGCAGTACTTC.

This clone is classed as medium-sized (0.01 to 0.1%). The chain uses TRBV11-1 and TRBJ2-7; 7 nucleotides line up with TRBD1. The ends lost 2 bases at V and 2 bases at J; junction bases unmatched: 6. This CDR3 region has 15 residues. Per the germline V gene, CDR1 is SGHAT and CDR2 is FQDESV (reference sequence). The CDR3 region is CASSLLGQVPYEQYF. The CDR3 DNA follows: TGTGCCAGCAGCTTACTAGGACAGGTTCCCTACGAGCAGTACTTC.

This clone was seen a handful of times. This chain joins TRBV28 and TRBJ1-4, with D unresolved. CDR1 and CDR2 (germline): MDHEN, SYDVKM. The CDR3 has 14 residues. Trimming removed 5 bases from V and 4 bases from J, with 11 bases in between. The CDR3 region has the DNA TGTGCCAGCAGTGGGTGGGCCGTTAATGAAAAACTGTTTTTT. Translation: CASSGWAVNEKLFF.

This clone was seen once. This chain uses TRBV4-1 with TRBJ1-5; D is perhaps TRBD1 (6 bases). V lost 0 bases and J 3 bases, leaving 12 bases between the germline ends. This CDR3 has 16 amino acids. Germline values: CDR1 MGHRA, CDR2 YSYEKL. Written as DNA, the CDR3 is TGCGCCAGCAGCCAAGATTGGACAGTCACCAATCAGCCCCAGCATTTT. It yields the protein CASSQDWTVTNQPQHF.

The chain recombines TRBV30 with TRBJ1-2, with 7 bases lining up with TRBD1. Germline CDR1 is GTSNPN and CDR2 is SVGIG (reference sequence). The CDR3 sequence is 15 residues long. V was pared by 6 bases and J by 0 bases, with 10 bases of the junction left unmatched. CDR3 protein: CACPSVGTANYGYTF. In DNA form, the CDR3 reads TGTGCCTGTCCTTCGGTGGGGACAGCTAACTATGGCTACACCTTC.

CDR3 coding DNA: TGTGCCAGCAGTGAAATGGCACCCCAAGAGACCCAGTACTTC. Its protein product is CASSEMAPQETQYF. The rearrangement joins TRBV6-1 to TRBJ2-5; D is undetermined. V lost 2 bases and J lost 1, with 8 bases in between. Germline loops: CDR1 MNHNS, CDR2 SASEGT. The CDR3 covers 14 residues.

The chain recombines TRBV6-6 with TRBJ2-2, with D perhaps being TRBD1 or TRBD2 (5 bases each). This CDR3 comprises 14 residues. Per the germline V gene, CDR1 is MNHNY and CDR2 is SVGAGI (reference sequence). V was shortened by 2 bases and J by 4 bases, with 8 bases between the two germline ends. DNA for the CDR3: TGTGCCAGCAGTTACGGGACGATCACCGGGGAGCTGTTTTTT. Protein product: CASSYGTITGELFF.

The V gene is TRBV4-1, the J gene TRBJ1-1; D not resolved. This CDR3 is 14 amino acids long. The V gene lost 7 bases and the J gene lost 1 base, with 13 bases spanning the gap. Germline-derived CDR1 and CDR2 are MGHRA and YSYEKL. CDR3 loop: CASTTRQGNTEAFF. The CDR3, as DNA: TGCGCCAGCACCACCCGGCAAGGGAACACTGAAGCTTTCTTT.

The chain is built from TRBV7-6 and TRBJ2-5, with TRBD1 identical over 7 bases. The J call may be faulty, since TRBJ2-7 better matches the DNA end. Germline CDR1 reads SGHVS; CDR2 reads FNYEAQ. The CDR3 totals 13 residues. CDR3 sequence reads: CASRPTGRYEQYF. CDR3 in DNA: TGTGCCAGCAGACCGACAGGGCGCTACGAGCAGTACTTC.

The chain has TRBV19 and TRBJ2-3; 9 nucleotides agree with TRBD2. Unmatched junction bases numbered 8, after V lost 2 bases and J lost 5 bases. Per the germline V gene, CDR1 is LNHDA and CDR2 is SQIVND (reference sequence). The CDR3 runs to 16 residues. The CDR3 DNA reads TGTGCCAGTAGTATAATTGGCGGGAGGGCCGGAGATACGCAGTATTTT. Protein: CASSIIGGRAGDTQYF. The whole variable domain, remainder taken from reference TRBV19 and TRBJ2-3, is DGGITQSPKYLFRKEGQNVTLSCEQNLNHDAMYWYRQDPGQGLRLIYYSQIVNDFQKGDIAEGYSVSREKKESFPLTVTSAQKNPTAFYLCASSIIGGRAGDTQYFGPGTRLTVL.

With respect to this clone: This may be a read error: a much more frequent sequence differs by one nucleotide. Other DNA sequences in this specimen translate into the identical CDR3. This chain joins TRBV6-5 and TRBJ2-7; perhaps TRBD1 as D (7 bases). This CDR3 has 12 amino acids. V dropped 6 bases and J dropped 2 bases, with 8 bases sitting between them. CDR1 MNHEY and CDR2 SVGAGI come from the germline V gene. CDR3 nucleotide sequence: TGTGCCAGCAGCAGGGGGGCCTACGAGCAGTACTTC. It is translated as CASSRGAYEQYF.

The chain links TRBV4-2 to TRBJ1-4; the match to TRBD1 covers 10 bases. The CDR3 is 16 residues long. Trimming cost V 2 bases and J 5 bases; bases outside gene matches: 5. CDR1 and CDR2 from the germline V gene are LGHNA and YNFKEQ. The CDR3 DNA sequence: TGTGCCAGCAGCCAAAGGGACAGGGGACACAATGAAAAACTGTTTTTT. It encodes CASSQRDRGHNEKLFF.

The chain employs TRBV5-4 and TRBJ2-5; 8 bases match TRBD2. V shed 4 bases and J 5 bases; nucleotides not matched to a gene: 13. Germline-derived CDR1 and CDR2 are SGHNT and YYREEE (reference sequence). CDR3 length: 16 residues. The CDR3 spells CASSLTAGAGSETQYF. DNA for the CDR3: TGTGCCAGCAGCCTCACAGCGGGAGCTGGTTCGGAGACCCAGTACTTC. Combining the CDR3 with reference TRBV5-4 and TRBJ2-5 gives the whole variable domain ETGVTQSPTHLIKTRGQQVTLRCSSQSGHNTVSWYQQALGQGPQFIFQYYREEENGRGNFPPRFSGLQFPNYSSELNVNALELDDSALYLCASSLTAGAGSETQYFGPGTRLLVL.

The CDR3 bases are TGTGCCAGCAGTTTAGCCTCGGGCAGGGTCTATGGCTACACCTTC. Residues: CASSLASGRVYGYTF. The chain employs TRBV28 and TRBJ1-2, with TRBD1 as a possible D gene (5 bases). Germline CDR1 reads MDHEN; CDR2 reads SYDVKM. The CDR3 covers 15 residues. V gave up 2 bases and J gave up 4 bases, with 14 bases separating them.

The V call is TRBV28, the J call TRBJ2-5, with unresolved D. TRBJ2-7 explains the end of the DNA better; the J call may be wrong. From germline, CDR1 is MDHEN and CDR2 SYDVKM. This CDR3 spans 12 amino acids. The CDR3 sequence: CASRTSTYEQYF. The CDR3 nucleotides are TGTGCCAGCAGAACGTCGACCTACGAGCAGTACTTC.

This clone was seen a handful of times. The V call is TRBV19, the J call TRBJ2-7, with a weak D call TRBD2 (6 bases). Trimming left V 6 bases short and J 5 bases short, with 17 bases between. The CDR3 runs to 14 residues. Germline values: CDR1 LNHDA, CDR2 SQIVND (reference sequence). Here the CDR3 DNA reads TGTGCCAGTAGCCCGGCTAGCGCTCCTCACGAGCAGTACTTC. Amino acids: CASSPASAPHEQYF.

This clone was recorded many times. This chain joins TRBV19 and TRBJ1-4; 10 nucleotides align to TRBD1. V lost 7 bases to trimming and J lost 10 bases; unmatched junction nucleotides: 12. Per the germline V gene, CDR1 is LNHDA and CDR2 is SQIVND (reference sequence). The CDR3 sequence is 15 residues long. In DNA, the CDR3 is TGTGCCAGTATTGCCCGGGACAGGGGAATAGCAAAACTGTTTTTT. Translation gives CASIARDRGIAKLFF. The whole variable domain, filled in from reference TRBV19 and TRBJ1-4, reads DGGITQSPKYLFRKEGQNVTLSCEQNLNHDAMYWYRQDPGQGLRLIYYSQIVNDFQKGDIAEGYSVSREKKESFPLTVTSAQKNPTAFYLCASIARDRGIAKLFFGSGTQLSVL.

J is TRBJ2-3 and V is TRBV7-2; TRBD2 matches 9 bases. Trimming at V came to 0 bases and at J to 2 bases, leaving 3 bases not matched to a gene. Looked up from germline, CDR1 is SGHTA and CDR2 is FQGNSA. The CDR3 is 16 amino acids. CDR3 coding DNA: TGTGCCAGCAGCTTAGCTGGGACTAGCTCCACAGATACGCAGTATTTT. This encodes CASSLAGTSSTDTQYF.